This entry lists 22 T cell receptor beta chains sequenced from one sample in a study of cytomegalovirus exposure and HLA in healthy donors (dated by TCRdb to about 2017). Library creation used the immunoSEQ multiplex PCR assay. Drawn from immuneACCESS, this table holds only the in-frame rearrangements with V and J called that TCRdb kept. Clones are partly lost; checked studies trace under half to an unresolved V gene and leave the rest unexplained. This sample holds about 250,000 clones; 85% to 90% were observed only once. The ten largest clones represent 2.6% of the sample. Sequences were obtained from PBMCs. The receptors were gathered from a young man in good health and CMV-seronegative.

CDR3 DNA: TGCAGCGTTAAAAACTTAGAAGCTTTCTTT. Protein sequence: CSVKNLEAFF. The J gene is TRBJ1-1, the V gene TRBV29-1; no firm D call. This CDR3 comprises 10 residues. The germline gives CDR1 SQVTM, CDR2 ANQGSEA. V shed 5 bases and J shed 8 bases, with 9 bases lying between them.

This clone has only one observation. The chain recombines TRBV9 with TRBJ2-1; 8 positions match TRBD2. The germline V gene encodes CDR1 SGDLS and CDR2 YYNGEE. V gave up 3 bases and J gave up 0 bases; unmatched junction bases: 2. The length of the CDR3 is 15 residues. For the CDR3, the DNA is TGTGCCAGCAGCGACGGGGGGGCCTCCTACAATGAGCAGTTCTTC. It yields the protein CASSDGGASYNEQFF. Drawing the rest from reference TRBV9 and TRBJ2-1, the complete variable domain is DSGVTQTPKHLITATGQRVTLRCSPRSGDLSVYWYQQSLDQGLQFLIQYYNGEERAKGNILERFSAQQFPDLHSELNLSSLELGDSALYFCASSDGGASYNEQFFGPGTRLTVL.

V gene TRBV15 combines with J gene TRBJ2-1; D is uncertain. This CDR3 is built from 14 residues. Trimming left V 5 bases short and J 9 bases short, with 17 bases between. CDR1 LNHNV and CDR2 YYDKDF come from the germline V gene (reference sequence). This CDR3 reads CATSASRSPGEQFF. The CDR3 DNA is TGTGCCACCAGCGCCAGTCGGTCGCCGGGTGAGCAGTTCTTC.

The chain couples TRBV21-1 to TRBJ2-1; the table's TRBD2 call for D was not verified on the DNA. TRBV21-1 is assigned pseudogene status. The length of the CDR3 is 15 residues. The CDR3 nucleotides are TGTGCCACCCCCACGGGAGGACTCTCCTACAATGAGCAGTTCTTC. This encodes CATPTGGLSYNEQFF.

This chain links TRBV28 with TRBJ2-7; D gene ambiguous. Germline-derived CDR1 and CDR2 are MDHEN and SYDVKM. The V end lost 4 bases, the J end lost 4 bases, and 8 bases lay between the germline ends. The CDR3 has 12 amino acids. In DNA, the CDR3 is TGTGCCAGCAGTTCACTTTGGTACGAGCAGTACTTC. Translation: CASSSLWYEQYF. The variable domain in full, with the rest retrieved from reference TRBV28 and TRBJ2-7, is DVKVTQSSRYLVKRTGEKVFLECVQDMDHENMFWYRQDPGLGLRLIYFSYDVKMKEKGDIPEGYSVSREKKERFSLILESASTNQTSMYLCASSSLWYEQYFGPGTRLTVT.

This clone has only one observation. This chain joins TRBV6-1 and TRBJ2-5; no clear D. The germline CDR1 and CDR2 sequences are MNHNS and SASEGT. This CDR3 has 13 residues. The V end was cut by 5 bases, the J end by 2 bases, with 9 bases between. The CDR3 sequence is CASSSGIQETQYF. CDR3 in DNA: TGTGCCAGCAGTAGTGGCATTCAAGAGACCCAGTACTTC.

This rearrangement joins TRBV6-1 to TRBJ1-4; no reliable D call. This CDR3 is built from 17 residues. V shed 1 base and J shed 5 bases, with 17 bases lying between them. Germline lookup yields CDR1 MNHNS and CDR2 SASEGT. The CDR3 spells CASSEVLGGRANEKLFF. The CDR3 bases are TGTGCCAGCAGTGAAGTACTCGGCGGGAGGGCGAATGAAAAACTGTTTTTT.

The chain employs TRBV19 and TRBJ1-1; the D gene is possibly TRBD1 (6 bases). The V gene lost 3 bases and the J gene lost 2 bases, with 13 bases spanning the gap. The CDR3 totals 15 residues. Germline V lookup: CDR1 LNHDA, CDR2 SQIVND (reference sequence). Here the CDR3 reads CASSIYGTSNTEAFF. In DNA, the CDR3 is TGTGCCAGTAGTATCTATGGGACATCTAACACTGAAGCTTTCTTT.

The chain employs TRBV30 and TRBJ2-7; TRBD1 agrees at 9 bases. The CDR3 loop spans 14 amino acids. CDR1 is GTSNPN and CDR2 is SVGIG in the germline V gene (reference sequence). V shed 1 base and J 2 bases; nucleotides not matched to a gene: 3. The chain's CDR3 is CAWSAGTGTYEQYF. The DNA for the CDR3 is TGTGCCTGGAGTGCCGGGACAGGGACCTACGAGCAGTACTTC. The full variable domain, completed using reference TRBV30 and TRBJ2-7, is SQTIHQWPATLVQPVGSPLSLECTVEGTSNPNLYWYRQAAGRGLQLLFYSVGIGQISSEVPQNLSASRPQDRQFILSSKKLLLSDSGFYLCAWSAGTGTYEQYFGPGTRLTVT.

The rearrangement links TRBV2 to TRBJ2-1; 8 nucleotides align to TRBD2. The J segment lost 3 bases and the V segment lost 5 bases, leaving 9 bases of the junction unmatched. Germline V gene lookup returns CDR1 SNHLY and CDR2 FYNNEI. This CDR3 spans 16 amino acids. This CDR3 is CASSYTSGGGYNEQFF. In DNA form, the CDR3 reads TGTGCCAGCAGTTATACTAGCGGTGGAGGCTACAATGAGCAGTTCTTC.

This clone occurred a few times. The J gene is TRBJ1-6, the V gene TRBV4-1; 9 bases agree with TRBD1. Looked up from germline, CDR1 is MGHRA and CDR2 is YSYEKL. With V trimmed by 4 bases and J by 8 bases, 12 bases remained unmatched. This CDR3 spans 17 amino acids. The CDR3: CASSPGETGGEYSPLHF. The CDR3 DNA is TGCGCCAGCAGCCCGGGGGAGACAGGGGGAGAATATTCACCCCTCCACTTT.

The chain couples TRBV18 to TRBJ2-7; D may be TRBD2 (6 bases). Looked up from germline, CDR1 is KGHSH and CDR2 is LQKENI. V was shortened by 2 bases and J by 11 bases, with 16 bases between the two germline ends. There are 13 residues in the CDR3. This chain's CDR3 is CASSPGGLAGEYF. Here the CDR3 DNA reads TGTGCCAGCTCACCAGGGGGACTGGCAGGAGAGTACTTC.

The J gene is TRBJ2-7, the V gene TRBV6-6, with TRBD1 identical over 9 bases. Germline lookup yields CDR1 MNHNY and CDR2 SVGAGI (reference sequence). The V gene end was trimmed by 7 bases and the J gene end by 2 bases; junction bases not matched to a gene: 6. The CDR3 sequence is 14 residues long. CDR3 nucleotides: TGTGCCAGCACCAAAACAGGGGGCCCCTACGAGCAGTACTTC. Protein product: CASTKTGGPYEQYF.

The rearrangement joins TRBV27 to TRBJ2-7, with TRBD1 matching 10 bases. The CDR3 length is 15 residues. After removal of 2 bases from V and 5 bases from J, the junction contained 6 bases not matched to a gene. CDR1 is MNHEY and CDR2 is SMNVEV in the germline V gene (reference sequence). The CDR3 region has the DNA TGTGCCAGCAGTTTAATTGGGACAGGGGTTCACGAGCAGTACTTC. Protein: CASSLIGTGVHEQYF.

The table lists this clone with a count of one. V gene TRBV5-4 combines with J gene TRBJ2-6; no clear D. The germline gives CDR1 SGHNT, CDR2 YYREEE (reference sequence). The length of the CDR3 is 16 residues. Trimming removed 2 bases from V and 3 bases from J, with 12 bases in between. The CDR3 sequence is CASSLFRTRGANVLTF. The CDR3 DNA reads as TGTGCCAGCAGCTTATTCCGCACTCGTGGGGCCAACGTCCTGACTTTC.

This chain uses TRBV10-3 with TRBJ2-1; 7 nucleotides align to TRBD2. CDR3 length: 15 amino acids. CDR1 is ENHRY and CDR2 is SYGVKD in the germline V gene. V dropped 8 bases and J dropped 7; count of bases not matched to a gene: 14. Here the CDR3 DNA reads TGTGCCATCGGGGTCAACGCGGCGGGAGTGAATGAGCAGTTCTTC. Translated, it gives CAIGVNAAGVNEQFF.

The CDR3 loop is CASSVGLAVTYNEQFF. As DNA, the CDR3 is TGTGCCAGCAGCGTAGGGCTAGCGGTAACCTACAATGAGCAGTTCTTC. The rearrangement links TRBV9 to TRBJ2-1; 7 nucleotides agree with TRBD2. V was pared by 0 bases and J by 2 bases, with 5 bases of the junction left unmatched. The germline CDR1 and CDR2 sequences are SGDLS and YYNGEE. The CDR3 spans 16 residues.

The chain employs TRBV7-9 and TRBJ2-3; 10 nucleotides align to TRBD2. This CDR3 spans 16 amino acids. The V gene's germline CDR1 is SEHNR and CDR2 FQNEAQ (reference sequence). The ends lost 1 base at V and 6 bases at J; junction bases unmatched: 7. CDR3 in amino acids: CASSLEGLALSDTQYF. As DNA, the CDR3 is TGTGCCAGCAGCTTAGAGGGACTAGCGCTCTCCGATACGCAGTATTTT.

V and J are TRBV19 and TRBJ2-1; the match to TRBD1 covers 9 bases. The V and J ends lost 9 bases and 7 bases, in that order; junction bases with no gene match: 10. This CDR3 spans 14 amino acids. The germline V gene has CDR1 LNHDA and CDR2 SQIVND (reference sequence). The CDR3 coding sequence is TGTGCCAGCAGCCGGGACAGGGTGGGAAATGAGCAGTTCTTC. This encodes CASSRDRVGNEQFF.

This clone has just one count. This chain uses TRBV18 with TRBJ1-3, with D uncertain. In germline, CDR1 is KGHSH, CDR2 LQKENI. V shed 0 bases and J shed 2 bases, with 8 bases lying between them. The length of the CDR3 is 15 residues. CDR3 sequence: CASSPPTTTGNTIYF. CDR3 DNA sequence: TGTGCCAGCTCACCACCGACAACAACTGGAAACACCATATATTTT.

The chain is built from TRBV5-1 and TRBJ2-3; 13 bases align to TRBD2. Germline assignment: CDR1 SGHRS and CDR2 YFSETQ. The CDR3 spans 15 residues. After removal of 3 bases from V and 4 bases from J, the junction contained 2 bases not matched to a gene. For the CDR3, the DNA is TGCGCCAGCAGCTGGACTAGCGGGGGTTCAGATACGCAGTATTTT. This gives the protein CASSWTSGGSDTQYF.

The table lists this clone with a few counts. V usage is TRBV19 and J usage is TRBJ1-6, with 9 bases fitting TRBD1. V lost 1 base and J lost 8; bases outside the gene matches: 0. CDR3 size: 14 residues. From germline, CDR1 is LNHDA and CDR2 SQIVND (reference sequence). In DNA form, the CDR3 reads TGTGCCAGTAGTATAGGACAGGGGGATTCACCCCTCCACTTT. Its translation is CASSIGQGDSPLHF.